This T cell receptor (beta chain) was documented in a study of human T cells and chemical hapten exposure. The length of the CDR3 is 14 residues. This clonotype was counted only a few times. This sample's time point: pre-sensitization, week 0. Treatment given: therapeutic diphenylcyclopropenone sensitization with weekly scalp DPC. One entry per CDR3 protein results from TCRdb running MiXCR on the RACE reads. The sample has about 68,000 distinct CDR3 sequences, roughly 9.8% seen once. This material consisted of whole blood, taken in connection with sensitization to the hapten diphenylcyclopropenone (DPC). The chain recombines TRBV21-1 with TRBJ2-3. TRBV21-1 is designated a pseudogene. The receptor's source is a woman between 45 and 60 years old with alopecia areata. Some clones in this sample may be carry-over from other donors' samples. In DNA form, the CDR3 reads TGTGCCAGCAGCATAGGGTGCGGCACAGATACGCAGTATTTT. This encodes CASSIGCGTDTQYF.